What follows are 5 T cell receptor beta chains derived from one specimen sequenced in a study of T cell responses to AZD1222 COVID-19 vaccine. This table comes from immunoSEQ multiplex PCR, and its TCRdb copy is limited to in-frame clones, with some not included. The sample lists approximately 180,000 clones; over 85% were seen once. The sample was peripheral blood, taken 28 days after the second dose of the MenACWY control vaccine. These receptors were collected from an adult who received the MenACWY meningococcal vaccine as a control.

This clone turned up a few times. The chain carries TRBV6-5 and TRBJ2-1, with a tentative D call TRBD1 (6 bases). Trimming shortened V by 9 bases and J by 0 bases, and 12 bases separated the two germline ends. The CDR3 consists of 14 residues. Germline V CDR1 and CDR2: MNHEY, SVGAGI. The DNA for the CDR3 is TGTGCCAGTCCGCAGGGGAGCTCCTACAATGAGCAGTTCTTC. It translates to CASPQGSSYNEQFF.

J is TRBJ1-1 and V is TRBV10-2; D perhaps matches TRBD1 (6 bases). The CDR3 spans 12 residues. The ends were cut back, 0 bases at V and 10 bases at J, with 9 bases in the middle. Germline V gives CDR1 WSHSY, CDR2 SAAADI. CDR3 protein: CASSESTGAAFF. The CDR3 DNA follows: TGCGCCAGCAGTGAGTCGACGGGGGCAGCTTTCTTT.

The V gene is TRBV9, the J gene TRBJ2-3; 9 bases are a match to TRBD2. Looked up from germline, CDR1 is SGDLS and CDR2 is YYNGEE. This CDR3 has 17 residues. The trim removed 0 bases at V and 9 bases at J, leaving 14 bases unmatched. CDR3 DNA: TGTGCCAGCAGCGTAGAAGAGGGCGGGAGGGCAGCAGGGACGCAGTATTTT. This gives the protein CASSVEEGGRAAGTQYF.

CDR3 bases: TGCGCCAGCAGCTTGAGATCCGGAGGTGCTGGGGCCAACGTCCTGACTTTC. This gives the protein CASSLRSGGAGANVLTF. This chain connects TRBV5-1 to TRBJ2-6, with D possibly TRBD2 on 5 matching bases. The V gene lost 1 base and the J gene lost 2 bases, with 13 bases spanning the gap. Per the germline V gene, CDR1 is SGHRS and CDR2 is YFSETQ. CDR3 length: 17 amino acids. The whole variable domain, filled in from reference TRBV5-1 and TRBJ2-6, reads KAGVTQTPRYLIKTRGQQVTLSCSPISGHRSVSWYQQTPGQGLQFLFEYFSETQRNKGNFPGRFSGRQFSNSRSEMNVSTLELGDSALYLCASSLRSGGAGANVLTFGAGSRLTVL.

The genes are TRBV5-1 and TRBJ2-2, with a weak D call TRBD2 (5 bases). This CDR3 region has 16 residues. Germline CDR1 reads SGHRS; CDR2 reads YFSETQ. Between the trimmed V and J ends, which lost 1 base and 7 bases, there was a span of 17 bases. The CDR3 nucleotides are TGCGCCAGCAGCTTGATGTCGGGGATTGAGAGCGGGGAGCTGTTTTTT. Its protein product is CASSLMSGIESGELFF.